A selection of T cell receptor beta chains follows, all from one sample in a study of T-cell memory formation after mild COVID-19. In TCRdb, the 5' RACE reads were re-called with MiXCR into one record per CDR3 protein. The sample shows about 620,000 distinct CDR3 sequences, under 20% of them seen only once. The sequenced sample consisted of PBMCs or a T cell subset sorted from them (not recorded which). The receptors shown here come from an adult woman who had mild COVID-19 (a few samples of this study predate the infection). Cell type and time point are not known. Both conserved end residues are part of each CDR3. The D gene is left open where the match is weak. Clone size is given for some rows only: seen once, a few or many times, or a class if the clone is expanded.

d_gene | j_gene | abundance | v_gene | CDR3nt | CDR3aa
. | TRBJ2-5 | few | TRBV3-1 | TGTGCCAGCAGCCAACAGGGTAGGACAGAGACCCAGTACTTC | CASSQQGRTETQYF
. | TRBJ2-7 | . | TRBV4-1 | TGCGCCAGCAGCCAAGGCTTGGCGAACGGGTACGAGCAGTACTTC | CASSQGLANGYEQYF
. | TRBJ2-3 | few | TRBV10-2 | TGCGCCAGCATTACGGGGAACATTGGAGATACGCAGTATTTT | CASITGNIGDTQYF
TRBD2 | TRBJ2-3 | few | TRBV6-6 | TGTGCCAGCAGTTACTCGGCGGGAGGATCCACAGATACGCAGTATTTT | CASSYSAGGSTDTQYF
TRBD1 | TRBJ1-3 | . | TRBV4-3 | TGCGCCAGCAGCCAAGGACCGGGACAGAGAAACACCATATATTTT | CASSQGPGQRNTIYF
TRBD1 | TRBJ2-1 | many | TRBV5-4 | TGTGCCAGCAGCCTTACAGGGGGGAATGAGCAGTTCTTC | CASSLTGGNEQFF
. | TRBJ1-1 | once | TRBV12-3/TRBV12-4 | TGTGCCAGCACCATGGAGTTCTCCACTGAAGCTTTCTTT | CASTMEFSTEAFF
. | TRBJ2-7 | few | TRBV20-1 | TGCAGTGCTAGTTGGGGGAAAAGGGCGTACGAGCAGTACTTC | CSASWGKRAYEQYF
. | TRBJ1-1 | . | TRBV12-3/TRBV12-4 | TGTGCCAGCAGACCAGGGTTCTTGCCTGAAGCTTTCTTT | CASRPGFLPEAFF
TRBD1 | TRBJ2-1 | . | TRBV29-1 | TGCAGCGTTGAAATAGGGGGCGGTGAGCAGTTCTTC | CSVEIGGGEQFF
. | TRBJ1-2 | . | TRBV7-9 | TGTGCCAGCAGAAGGGGAGCGCTCGGGACACTGAACTATGGCTACACCTTC | CASRRGALGTLNYGYTF
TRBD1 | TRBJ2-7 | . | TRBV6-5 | TGTGCCAGCAGCCCTCTTGGACAGGCAGAATACGAGCAGTACTTC | CASSPLGQAEYEQYF
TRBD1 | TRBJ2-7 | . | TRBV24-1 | TGTGCCACCGGACAGGAGAGCTCCTACGAGCAGTACTTC | CATGQESSYEQYF
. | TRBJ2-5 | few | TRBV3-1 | TGTGCCAGCAGCTCCCGGACTAACCTTATACTCCTGGCGGCCCAGTACTTC | CASSSRTNLILLAAQYF
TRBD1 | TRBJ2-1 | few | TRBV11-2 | TGTGCCAGCAGCGCTCGGAGGACAGGGACATCCTACAATGAGCAGTTCTTC | CASSARRTGTSYNEQFF
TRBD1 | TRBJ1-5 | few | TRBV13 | TGTGCCAGCAGCTTCGGACAGGGTGATCAGCCCCAGCATTTT | CASSFGQGDQPQHF
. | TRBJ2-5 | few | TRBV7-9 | TGTGCCAGCAGCTTAGTTGTTCTCCAAGAGACCCAGTACTTC | CASSLVVLQETQYF
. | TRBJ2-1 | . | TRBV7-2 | TGTGCCAGCAGCTTAGACGGGGGAGTGGATGAGCAGTTCTTC | CASSLDGGVDEQFF
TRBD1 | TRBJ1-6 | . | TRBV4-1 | TGCGCCAGCAGCCAAGGGGCCCCGACAGGGCCCCTAAATTCACCCCTCCACTTT | CASSQGAPTGPLNSPLHF
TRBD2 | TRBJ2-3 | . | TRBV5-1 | TGCGCCAGCAGCGATCTAGCGGGAGGGAAAGATACGCAGTATTTT | CASSDLAGGKDTQYF
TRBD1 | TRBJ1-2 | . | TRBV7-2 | TGTGCCAGCACCACCAGGACAGGAGAGAACTATGGCTACACCTTC | CASTTRTGENYGYTF
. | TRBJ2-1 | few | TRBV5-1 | TGCGCCAGCAGCTTGAATATGGGGCTTGGGCAGTTCTTC | CASSLNMGLGQFF
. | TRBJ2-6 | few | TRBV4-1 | TGCGCCAGCAGCCCCTTCTCGGAGGCCGGCTCTGGGGCCAACGTCCTGACTTTC | CASSPFSEAGSGANVLTF
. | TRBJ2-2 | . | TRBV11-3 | TGTGCCAGCAGCTCACCACCAAACGGGGAGCTGTTTTTT | CASSSPPNGELFF
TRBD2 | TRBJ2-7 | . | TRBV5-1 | TGCGCCAGCAGCCAGATGGCGGGGGGGCCTTACGAGCAGTACTTC | CASSQMAGGPYEQYF
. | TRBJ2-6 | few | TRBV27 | TGTGCCAGCAGCTCGGTGGGAGGGGCCAACGTCCTGACTTTC | CASSSVGGANVLTF
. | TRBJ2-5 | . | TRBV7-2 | TGTGCCAGCAGCTTACCCTACCCTGGGTCCCAGTACTTC | CASSLPYPGSQYF
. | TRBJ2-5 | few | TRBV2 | TGTGCCAGCAGTACGGACAGAAACCAAGAGACCCAGTACTTC | CASSTDRNQETQYF
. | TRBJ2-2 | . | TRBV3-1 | TGTGCCAGCAGCCACGAATTCACCGGGGAGCTGTTTTTT | CASSHEFTGELFF
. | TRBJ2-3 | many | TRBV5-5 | TGTGCCAGCAGCTTGGGGGGGGGCCCAGATACGCAGTATTTT | CASSLGGGPDTQYF
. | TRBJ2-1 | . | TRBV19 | TGTGCCAGTAGTCCCCCGTGGACTGGGGGAATTGGTGAGCAGTTCTTC | CASSPPWTGGIGEQFF
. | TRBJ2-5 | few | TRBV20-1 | TGCAGTGCTAGAGCAGAGACCCAGTACTTC | CSARAETQYF
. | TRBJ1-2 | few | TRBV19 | TGTGCCAGCCTTCGACCTAACTATGGCTACACCTTC | CASLRPNYGYTF
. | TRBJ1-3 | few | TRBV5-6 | TGTGCCAGCAGCTTGGTCGGGGGGGCCCACTCTGGAAACACCATATATTTT | CASSLVGGAHSGNTIYF
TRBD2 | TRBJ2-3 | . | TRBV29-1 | TGCAGCGTGACCGGGACTAGCGGGACCTATACGAGCACAGATACGCAGTATTTT | CSVTGTSGTYTSTDTQYF
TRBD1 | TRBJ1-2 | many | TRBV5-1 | TGCGCCAGCAGTCCGGACAGGGTACAGTATGGCTACACCTTC | CASSPDRVQYGYTF
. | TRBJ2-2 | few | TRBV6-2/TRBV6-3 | TGTGCCAGCAGTGACCCGCAGGGAGTATTTAGGACCGGGGAGCTGTTTTTT | CASSDPQGVFRTGELFF
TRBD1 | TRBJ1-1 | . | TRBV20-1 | TGCAGTGCTTACAGGGGGCCTAGAAACACTGAAGCTTTCTTT | CSAYRGPRNTEAFF
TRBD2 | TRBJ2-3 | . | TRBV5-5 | TGTGCCAGCAGCCCGGGGGCGGGAGGGAAAACAGATACGCAGTATTTT | CASSPGAGGKTDTQYF
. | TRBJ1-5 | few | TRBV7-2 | TGTGCCAGCAGCTTAAGAGGGTACAGGGTCAATCAGCCCCAGCATTTT | CASSLRGYRVNQPQHF
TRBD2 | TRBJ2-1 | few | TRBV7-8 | TGTGCCAGCAGCTCCACGGGACTAGCGAACAATGAGCAGTTCTTC | CASSSTGLANNEQFF
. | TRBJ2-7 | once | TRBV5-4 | TGTGCCAGCAGCTTGGCGGGTGTACAGGGACCAAAGCAGTACTTC | CASSLAGVQGPKQYF
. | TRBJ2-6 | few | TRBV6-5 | TGTGCCAGCAAAACGGAACGAGGGGCCAACGTCCTGACTTTC | CASKTERGANVLTF
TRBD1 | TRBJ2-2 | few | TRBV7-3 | TGTGCCAGCAGCTCTAAACAGGGGGGCCTCGGGGAGCTGTTTTTT | CASSSKQGGLGELFF
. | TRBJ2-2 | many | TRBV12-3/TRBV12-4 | TGTGCCAGCAGCCAGACCAACACCGGGGAGCTGTTTTTT | CASSQTNTGELFF
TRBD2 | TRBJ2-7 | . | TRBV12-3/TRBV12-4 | TGTGCCAGCAGTCCTCCCGGGGGGTCCTCCTACGAGCAGTACTTC | CASSPPGGSSYEQYF
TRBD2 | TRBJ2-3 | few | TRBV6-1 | TGTGCCAGCATTGAGGGACTACTCACAGATACGCAGTATTTT | CASIEGLLTDTQYF
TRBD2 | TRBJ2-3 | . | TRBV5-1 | TGCGCCAGCAGCGGTGGTTTAGCGGGGGGGTTCACAGATACGCAGTATTTT | CASSGGLAGGFTDTQYF
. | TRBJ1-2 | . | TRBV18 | TGTGCCAGCTCACCTGCACAGGTGGGGGGCTACACCTTC | CASSPAQVGGYTF
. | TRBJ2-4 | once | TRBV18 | TGTGCCAGCTCACCAGACGGACTAGCCAAAAACATTCAGTACTTC | CASSPDGLAKNIQYF
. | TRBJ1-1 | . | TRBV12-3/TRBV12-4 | TGTGCCAGCAGCCCCATCCTGAACACTGAAGCTTTCTTT | CASSPILNTEAFF